This TCR beta chain was captured by sequencing in a study of cytomegalovirus exposure and HLA in healthy donors. Study as a whole: A later analysis reported the 95 to 150 validation repertoires used the same platform as the approximately 660 first-cohort repertoires.

About this clone itself: Its target is not known.

V was shortened by 2 bases and J by 0 bases, with 12 bases between the two germline ends. Per germline, CDR1 WNHNN and CDR2 SYGVQD (reference sequence). The CDR3 covers 16 residues. Study-wide points: The listing of 150 or so TCR beta chains classed them as cytomegalovirus-associated.

TCRdb's table, derived via immunoSEQ multiplex PCR, lists solely in-frame clones and lacks some. The repertoire holds 100,000 to 150,000 clones, with 75% to 90% as singletons. The sequence was obtained from a woman younger than 30 in good health and CMV-seronegative. Sequences were obtained from PBMCs. The chain uses TRBV10-1 and TRBJ2-3; D is perhaps TRBD1 (6 bases). CDR3 residues: CASSEPRQASTDTQYF. In DNA, the CDR3 is TGCGCCAGCAGTGAGCCCCGACAGGCTAGCACAGATACGCAGTATTTT.